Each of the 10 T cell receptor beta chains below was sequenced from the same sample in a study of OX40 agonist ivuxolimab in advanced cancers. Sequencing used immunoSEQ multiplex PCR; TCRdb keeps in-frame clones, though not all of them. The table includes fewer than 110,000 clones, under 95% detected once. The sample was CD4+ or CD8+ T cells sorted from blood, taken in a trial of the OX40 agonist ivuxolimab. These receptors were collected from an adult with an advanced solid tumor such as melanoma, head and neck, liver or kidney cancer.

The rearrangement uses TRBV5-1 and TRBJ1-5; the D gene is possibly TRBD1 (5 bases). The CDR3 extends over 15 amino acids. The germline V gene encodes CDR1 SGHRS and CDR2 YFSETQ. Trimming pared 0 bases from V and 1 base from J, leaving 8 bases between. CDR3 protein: CASSLDGASNQPQHF. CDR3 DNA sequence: TGCGCCAGCAGCTTGGATGGGGCGAGCAATCAGCCCCAGCATTTT.

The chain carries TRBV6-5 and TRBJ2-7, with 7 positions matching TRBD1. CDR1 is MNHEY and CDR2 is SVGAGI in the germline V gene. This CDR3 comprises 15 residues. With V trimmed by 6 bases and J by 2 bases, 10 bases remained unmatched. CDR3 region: CASSYARDSTYEQYF. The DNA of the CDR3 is TGTGCCAGCAGCTACGCCCGGGACAGCACCTACGAGCAGTACTTC.

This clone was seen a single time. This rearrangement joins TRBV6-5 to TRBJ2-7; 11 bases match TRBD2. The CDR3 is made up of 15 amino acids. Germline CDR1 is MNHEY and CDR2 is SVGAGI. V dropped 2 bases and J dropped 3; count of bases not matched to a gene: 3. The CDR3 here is CASSYGLAGGYEQYF. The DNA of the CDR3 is TGTGCCAGCAGTTACGGGCTAGCGGGAGGCTACGAGCAGTACTTC.

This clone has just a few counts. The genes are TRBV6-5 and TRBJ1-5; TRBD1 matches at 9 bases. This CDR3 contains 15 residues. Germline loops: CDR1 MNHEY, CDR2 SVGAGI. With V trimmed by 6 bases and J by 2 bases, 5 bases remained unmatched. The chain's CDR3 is CASSAQGAGNQPQHF. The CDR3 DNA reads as TGTGCCAGCAGCGCACAGGGGGCTGGCAATCAGCCCCAGCATTTT.

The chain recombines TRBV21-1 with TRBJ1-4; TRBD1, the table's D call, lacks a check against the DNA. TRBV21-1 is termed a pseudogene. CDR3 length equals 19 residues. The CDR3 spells CASSPPLPTRGHGNEKLFF. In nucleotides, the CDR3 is TGTGCCAGCAGCCCTCCCCTCCCGACAAGGGGACATGGGAATGAAAAACTGTTTTTT.

The CDR3 DNA is TGTGCCAGCAGCGCGCTGGAGTCTGGAAACACCATATATTTT. Amino acids: CASSALESGNTIYF. The genes are TRBV25-1 and TRBJ1-3; no firm D call. The CDR3 sequence is 14 residues long. Looked up from germline, CDR1 is MGHDK and CDR2 is SYGVNS. Trimming took off 6 bases at V and 1 base at J, with 10 bases between the two ends.

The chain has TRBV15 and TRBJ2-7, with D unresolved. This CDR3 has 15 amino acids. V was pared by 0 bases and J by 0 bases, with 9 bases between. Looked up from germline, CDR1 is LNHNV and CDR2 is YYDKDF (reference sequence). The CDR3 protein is CATSRDPRNSYEQYF. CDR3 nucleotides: TGTGCCACCAGCAGAGATCCCAGGAACTCCTACGAGCAGTACTTC.

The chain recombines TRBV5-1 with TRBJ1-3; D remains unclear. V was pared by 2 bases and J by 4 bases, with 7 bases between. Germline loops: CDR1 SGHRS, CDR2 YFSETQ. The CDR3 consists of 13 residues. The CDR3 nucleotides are TGCGCCAGCAGCTTAAGCGGGGGAAACACCATATATTTT. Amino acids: CASSLSGGNTIYF.

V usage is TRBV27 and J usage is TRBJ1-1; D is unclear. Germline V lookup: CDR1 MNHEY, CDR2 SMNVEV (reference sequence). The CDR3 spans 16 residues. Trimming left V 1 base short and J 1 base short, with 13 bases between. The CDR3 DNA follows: TGTGCCAGCAGTTTATTGCCAGGTATGGGGAACACTGAAGCTTTCTTT. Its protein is CASSLLPGMGNTEAFF.

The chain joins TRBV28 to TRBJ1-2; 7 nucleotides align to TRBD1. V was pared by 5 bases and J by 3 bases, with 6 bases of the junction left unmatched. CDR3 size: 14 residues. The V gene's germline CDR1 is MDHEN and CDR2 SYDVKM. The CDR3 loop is CASSPNRGYYGYTF. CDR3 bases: TGTGCCAGCAGTCCCAACAGGGGTTACTATGGCTACACCTTC.